This TCR beta chain was sequenced for a study of T cells in localized non-small cell lung cancer. Germline V lookup: CDR1 MRHNA, CDR2 SNTAGT. The CDR3 has 14 residues. Losses at the gene ends were 4 bases for V and 1 base for J; bases not matched to a gene: 0. The data were produced by immunoSEQ multiplex PCR, yet TCRdb's version contains in-frame clones alone and is incomplete. The table records roughly 72,000 clones, around 81% of them present only once. This clone came up a few times. The antigen remains undetermined. Study outcomes and limitations: Those with higher blood T cell density had longer overall survival. Adjacent lung was found to contain a median around 58 of the top 100 tumor clones. Highest T cell clonality was seen in uninvolved adjacent lung, surpassing that measured in tumor.

This specimen consisted of peripheral blood, obtained before any cancer treatment. This clonotype was obtained from an older female donor with stage I lung adenocarcinoma. The rearrangement links TRBV6-4 to TRBJ2-3, with 9 bases matching TRBD2. The chain's CDR3 is CASSGTSGTDTQYF. DNA for the CDR3: TGTGCCAGCAGTGGGACTAGCGGCACAGATACGCAGTATTTT.